The clone carrying this TCR beta chain was recorded only once. These data are taken from a study of blood T cell repertoires in COVID-19. Germline loops: CDR1 MDHEN, CDR2 SYDVKM. V lost 2 bases, J lost 7 bases, and 8 bases stayed unmatched. The CDR3 runs to 15 residues. Produced via immunoSEQ multiplex PCR; TCRdb's table is partial and in-frame only. Among nearly 250,000 clones listed, about 89% were seen once. The chain employs TRBV28 and TRBJ1-2, with 9 positions matching TRBD1. Material for sequencing was peripheral blood. The receptor's source is a woman between 55 and 75 years old who had recovered from COVID-19. This chain's CDR3 is CASSLGGQGQSGYTF. The CDR3 DNA is TGTGCCAGCAGTTTAGGAGGACAGGGGCAGTCTGGCTACACCTTC.